The 17 T cell receptor beta chains in this list originate from one sample, sequenced in a study of blood T cell repertoires in COVID-19. TCRdb's copy holds only in-frame clones and misses some; the assay was immunoSEQ multiplex PCR. This table has 130,000 to 150,000 clones, approximately 80% appearing once. Input material: peripheral blood. These receptors originate from a woman of 80 years or more with acute or convalescent COVID-19.

The genes are TRBV5-1 and TRBJ1-2; TRBD1 is a possible D gene (5 bases). From germline, CDR1 is SGHRS and CDR2 YFSETQ. This CDR3 has 19 residues. Trimming cost V 0 bases and J 5 bases, with 26 bases left between them. CDR3 residues: CASSLGTQGLPRTFYGYTF. CDR3 coding DNA: TGCGCCAGCAGCTTGGGGACGCAGGGTTTGCCCCGAACATTTTATGGCTACACCTTC.

This clone was observed a single time. This chain uses TRBV3-1 (or the pseudogene TRBV3-2) with TRBJ1-2, with D possibly being TRBD1 (6 bases). Germline V gene data show CDR1 as LGHDT and CDR2 as YNNKEL (reference sequence). Between the trimmed V and J ends, which lost 1 base and 4 bases, there was a span of 10 bases. The length of the CDR3 is 14 residues. The CDR3 nucleotides are TGTGCCAGCAGCCAAGTCAGGGGTTCCTATGGCTACACCTTC. As protein: CASSQVRGSYGYTF.

The chain is built from TRBV5-1 and TRBJ2-2; TRBD2 matches at 8 bases. CDR1 and CDR2 (germline): SGHRS, YFSETQ. J was trimmed by 5 bases and V by 2 bases; bases with no gene match: 5. CDR3 length: 15 residues. CDR3 amino acids: CASSFNGGATGELFF. CDR3 coding DNA: TGCGCCAGCAGCTTTAACGGGGGGGCTACCGGGGAGCTGTTTTTT. Complete variable domain (other parts from reference TRBV5-1 and TRBJ2-2): KAGVTQTPRYLIKTRGQQVTLSCSPISGHRSVSWYQQTPGQGLQFLFEYFSETQRNKGNFPGRFSGRQFSNSRSEMNVSTLELGDSALYLCASSFNGGATGELFFGEGSRLTVL.

CDR3 in amino acids: CSVEDRGRGHEQYF. Written as DNA, the CDR3 is TGCAGCGTTGAAGATCGCGGGCGCGGGCACGAGCAGTACTTC. The J gene is TRBJ2-7, the V gene TRBV29-1, with D possibly TRBD2 on 5 matching bases. The CDR3 covers 14 residues. Looked up from germline, CDR1 is SQVTM and CDR2 is ANQGSEA. V lost 0 bases and J 5 bases, leaving 14 bases between the germline ends.

The V gene is TRBV18, the J gene TRBJ2-7, with 10 bases that match TRBD2. V trimming: 8 bases; J trimming: 0 bases; junction bases outside the gene matches: 7. This CDR3 contains 15 residues. Germline loops: CDR1 KGHSH, CDR2 LQKENI. The CDR3 region is CASLSTSGPSYEQYF. The CDR3 DNA is TGTGCCAGCCTTTCGACTAGCGGGCCCTCCTACGAGCAGTACTTC.

This clone was detected once. This sequence joins TRBV6-5 and TRBJ2-1, with a possible D match to TRBD1 (6 bases). This CDR3 has 12 residues. The V gene lost 9 bases and the J gene lost 5 bases, with 11 bases spanning the gap. Germline assignment: CDR1 MNHEY and CDR2 SVGAGI. The CDR3 sequence: CASLDRNNEQFF. Here the CDR3 DNA reads TGTGCCAGTCTGGACAGAAACAATGAGCAGTTCTTC.

This clone has only a few counts. The J gene is TRBJ2-2, the V gene TRBV10-2, with 8 bases lining up with TRBD1. The V gene end was trimmed by 3 bases and the J gene end by 6 bases; junction bases not matched to a gene: 6. The CDR3 covers 15 residues. The V gene's germline CDR1 is WSHSY and CDR2 SAAADI. The CDR3 DNA reads as TGCGCCAGCAGTGATGGGACAGGTTCTGCCGGGGAGCTGTTTTTT. Translation: CASSDGTGSAGELFF.

This chain links TRBV6-1 with TRBJ2-2, with TRBD2 identical over 7 bases. Germline loops: CDR1 MNHNS, CDR2 SASEGT. The CDR3 extends over 17 amino acids. V lost 1 base and J lost 5; bases outside the gene matches: 10. CDR3 nucleotides: TGTGCCAGCAGTGAAGGGGAGGGGCTAGCTGGAACCGGGGAGCTGTTTTTT. It yields the protein CASSEGEGLAGTGELFF.

The gene calls are TRBV4-3 and TRBJ2-4; D might be TRBD1 (6 bases). Germline V gives CDR1 LGHNA, CDR2 YSLEER. Trimming took off 3 bases at V and 2 bases at J, with 14 bases between the two ends. This CDR3 has 16 residues. The DNA for the CDR3 is TGCGCCAGCAGCCAGGACGGACAGAACTCCAAAAACATTCAGTACTTC. Its protein is CASSQDGQNSKNIQYF.

The V gene is TRBV30, the J gene TRBJ1-3; D is unresolved. In germline, CDR1 is GTSNPN, CDR2 SVGIG (reference sequence). Trimming stripped 1 base from V and 0 bases from J, with 13 bases between. This CDR3 comprises 16 residues. This chain's CDR3 is CAWSGNEGRSGNTIYF. The CDR3 DNA follows: TGTGCCTGGAGTGGCAACGAGGGCCGCTCTGGAAACACCATATATTTT.

The rearrangement joins TRBV5-1 to TRBJ1-4; 9 positions agree with TRBD1. The CDR3 is 16 amino acids. V lost 0 bases, J lost 5 bases, and 5 bases stayed unmatched. Germline CDR1 and CDR2: SGHRS and YFSETQ. The CDR3 spells CASSLEGQGSNEKLFF. CDR3 sequence (DNA): TGCGCCAGCAGCTTGGAGGGACAGGGATCGAATGAAAAACTGTTTTTT.

The chain has TRBV7-6 and TRBJ2-7; 7 positions match TRBD1. CDR3 length: 16 residues. Trimming removed 5 bases from V and 2 bases from J; junction bases left unmatched: 12. Germline V CDR1 and CDR2: SGHVS, FNYEAQ. The CDR3 is CASSPRSGTVTYEQYF. The CDR3, as DNA: TGTGCCAGCAGCCCCCGTTCCGGGACAGTCACCTACGAGCAGTACTTC.

V is TRBV5-1 and J is TRBJ2-7, with D possibly TRBD1 on 5 matching bases. V dropped 4 bases and J dropped 2 bases, with 13 bases sitting between them. Looked up from germline, CDR1 is SGHRS and CDR2 is YFSETQ. This CDR3 contains 14 residues. CDR3 sequence (DNA): TGCGCCAGCAGCACGCCGGACAAGCCCTACGAGCAGTACTTC. Translating it yields CASSTPDKPYEQYF.

The CDR3, as DNA: TGTGCCACCAGCAGAGATATTCTCCAGGGGCTTAAGTCTATGGGAAACACCATATATTTT. Amino acid sequence: CATSRDILQGLKSMGNTIYF. The gene calls are TRBV15 and TRBJ1-3, with a possible D match to TRBD1 (6 bases). Germline V gene lookup returns CDR1 LNHNV and CDR2 YYDKDF (reference sequence). The CDR3 runs 20 residues. V was pared by 0 bases and J by 4 bases, with 25 bases between.

The chain carries TRBV5-1 and TRBJ2-7, with 7 positions matching TRBD1. Per the germline V gene, CDR1 is SGHRS and CDR2 is YFSETQ. CDR3 length equals 15 residues. The J segment lost 0 bases and the V segment lost 6 bases, leaving 9 bases of the junction unmatched. CDR3 coding DNA: TGCGCCAGCACACCACTGGGACAGAGCTCCTACGAGCAGTACTTC. Translation: CASTPLGQSSYEQYF.

This rearrangement joins TRBV25-1 to TRBJ1-5; weak D call: TRBD1 (6 bases). The CDR3 extends over 15 amino acids. V lost 5 bases and J 4 bases, leaving 15 bases between the germline ends. Germline loops: CDR1 MGHDK, CDR2 SYGVNS. DNA of the CDR3: TGTGCCAGCAGTTCATCCGGGACACTAAATCAGCCCCAGCATTTT. It yields the protein CASSSSGTLNQPQHF.

The chain has TRBV2 and TRBJ2-1; D is uncertain. V gave up 3 bases and J gave up 2 bases, with 20 bases separating them. Germline lookup yields CDR1 SNHLY and CDR2 FYNNEI. CDR3 length equals 18 residues. CDR3 in DNA: TGTGCCAGCAGTGATTACGGCTCGGCAGACTCCGCCTACAATGAGCAGTTCTTC. It codes for CASSDYGSADSAYNEQFF.